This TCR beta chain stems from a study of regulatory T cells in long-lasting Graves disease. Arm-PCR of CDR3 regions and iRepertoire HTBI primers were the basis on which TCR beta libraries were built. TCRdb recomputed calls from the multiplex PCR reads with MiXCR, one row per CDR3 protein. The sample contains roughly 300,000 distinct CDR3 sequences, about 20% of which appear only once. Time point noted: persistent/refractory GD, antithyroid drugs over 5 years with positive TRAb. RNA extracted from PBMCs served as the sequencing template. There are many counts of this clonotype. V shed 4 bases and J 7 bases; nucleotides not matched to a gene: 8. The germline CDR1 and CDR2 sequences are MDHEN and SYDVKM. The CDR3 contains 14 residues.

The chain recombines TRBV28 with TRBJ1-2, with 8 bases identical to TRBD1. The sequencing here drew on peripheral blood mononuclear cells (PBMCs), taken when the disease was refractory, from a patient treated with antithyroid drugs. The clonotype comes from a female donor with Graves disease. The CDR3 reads CASSSLRTGLGYTF. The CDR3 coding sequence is TGTGCCAGCAGTTCCTTGCGGACAGGGCTTGGCTACACCTTC.